This T cell receptor (beta chain) derives from a study of cytomegalovirus exposure and HLA in healthy donors. PCR primers comprised 60 Vbeta and 13 Jbeta primers. Here immunoSEQ multiplex PCR was the method, and the copy in TCRdb shows in-frame clones only, minus some. The data contain approximately 150,000 clones, more than 65% of them singletons. CDR1 and CDR2 from the germline V gene are SGHRS and YFSETQ. This CDR3 region has 15 residues. J was trimmed by 5 bases and V by 6 bases; bases with no gene match: 7. Sample: PBMCs. This chain connects TRBV5-1 to TRBJ2-3; TRBD2 matches at 12 bases. The source is a man younger than 45 in good health and CMV-seropositive. The CDR3 DNA reads TGCGCCAGCACCCTAGCGGGAGGGCCTGTAGATACGCAGTATTTT. This encodes CASTLAGGPVDTQYF.